Listed below are T cell receptor beta chains from one sample, sequenced in a study of cytomegalovirus exposure and HLA in healthy donors. Sequencing used immunoSEQ multiplex PCR; TCRdb keeps in-frame clones, though not all of them. This table has 150,000 to 200,000 clones, 65% to 70% appearing once. Sequencing input: PBMCs. These receptors were collected from a woman aged 18-30 years in good health and CMV-seropositive. CDR3s include the opening cysteine and the closing phenylalanine or tryptophan. The D gene is left open where the match is weak. Size tells how often a clone was seen (once, few, many) or the class of an expanded clone, and some rows leave it out.

cdr3_nt cdr3_aa j_call v_call clone_size d_call
TGTGCCAGTAGTATTATCGACAACGCGCAGTTCTTC CASSIIDNAQFF TRBJ2-1 TRBV19 - -
TGTGCCAGCAGCTTAGCACTAGCTTCCTACGAGCAGTACTTC CASSLALASYEQYF TRBJ2-7 TRBV7-9 once -
TGTGCCTGGAGTGCCCTAGCGGGAGGCCGGTACGAGCAGTACTTC CAWSALAGGRYEQYF TRBJ2-7 TRBV30 few TRBD2
TGTGCCAGCAAGACCTCGGACAGGGCGTACTATGGCTACACCTTC CASKTSDRAYYGYTF TRBJ1-2 TRBV27 - TRBD1
TGTGCCAGCAGCGTAGCCACGACAGGGGGACCGTCGGACACTGAAGCTTTCTTT CASSVATTGGPSDTEAFF TRBJ1-1 TRBV9 - TRBD1
TGTGTCAGCAGCCAAGCGGTTCAGGGGACGAATGAAAAACTGTTTTTT CVSSQAVQGTNEKLFF TRBJ1-4 TRBV4-2 - -
TGTGCCAGCAGAGTGGGACTGAGCACAGATACGCAGTATTTT CASRVGLSTDTQYF TRBJ2-3 TRBV2 - -
TGTGCCAGGCCGGGGTCCACCCCTCACTACGAGCAGTACTTC CARPGSTPHYEQYF TRBJ2-7 TRBV6-5 - -
TGCAGCGTTACAGTTTCAGGTCCCAACGAGCAGTACTTC CSVTVSGPNEQYF TRBJ2-7 TRBV29-1 - -
TGTGCCAGCGGAAGACAGGACCGGGGTGGCTACACCTTC CASGRQDRGGYTF TRBJ1-2 TRBV6-5 - -
TGCGCCAGCAGCCTCCCCCCTTGGCGGACAGGCGGCGATGAGCAGTTCTTC CASSLPPWRTGGDEQFF TRBJ2-1 TRBV5-1 few TRBD1
TGTGCCAGCAGTGAAGGACTAGCGGGAGTTGAGACCCAGTACTTC CASSEGLAGVETQYF TRBJ2-5 TRBV6-1 - TRBD2
TGTGCCAGCAGTGCGGGGCGTTATTACGAGCAGTACTTC CASSAGRYYEQYF TRBJ2-7 TRBV27 - -
TGTGCCAGCAGCTCGGACAGGGGGGGGTACTATGGCTACACCTTC CASSSDRGGYYGYTF TRBJ1-2 TRBV6-5 - TRBD1
TGTGCCAGCAGCTTAGCGTCCCAATACGGGCAGTTCTTC CASSLASQYGQFF TRBJ2-1 TRBV7-9 - -
TGTGCCAGCAGGGTGAGCCGTAGAGGAAATCAGCCCCAGCATTTT CASRVSRRGNQPQHF TRBJ1-5 TRBV27 - -
TGTGCCAGCAGCCCGACTAGAAACAATGAGCAGTTCTTC CASSPTRNNEQFF TRBJ2-1 TRBV7-3 - -
TGCGCCAGCAGCTTGGGATCTACTAGACTCACCGGGGAGCTGTTTTTT CASSLGSTRLTGELFF TRBJ2-2 TRBV5-1 - -
TGTGCCATCAGTGAGTCGATAGCGGGGGGCTCCTACGAGCAGTACTTC CAISESIAGGSYEQYF TRBJ2-7 TRBV10-3 once TRBD2
TGTGCCAGCTCCCCCGGGGGAGATGGGGAAAAACTGTTTTTT CASSPGGDGEKLFF TRBJ1-4 TRBV18 - -
TGTGCCAGCAGCCAAGACAGCCGGGACAGCGATAATTCACCCCTCCACTTT CASSQDSRDSDNSPLHF TRBJ1-6 TRBV4-2 - TRBD1
TGTGCCAGCAGCAAGTTCCTATTTGAGCGGCGGGAGAGATACGAGCAGTACTTC CASSKFLFERRERYEQYF TRBJ2-7 TRBV21-1 - -
TGTGCCAGCAGTTTTACAGGGTTTCATGGCTACACCTTC CASSFTGFHGYTF TRBJ1-2 TRBV27 - -
TGTGCCAGCAACCTAGCGGGAGGGCCTGGAGATACGCAGTATTTT CASNLAGGPGDTQYF TRBJ2-3 TRBV2 - TRBD2
TGTGCCAGCAGTGACTCGAGACAGCCTATCAATGAGCAGTTCTTC CASSDSRQPINEQFF TRBJ2-1 TRBV6-4 - -
TGCAGCGTCCGACAGTCCCACACGACTGAAGCTTTCTTT CSVRQSHTTEAFF TRBJ1-1 TRBV29-1 - -
TGTGCCAGCAGAGACCGGGACAGGGAGAGGTACGAGCAGTACTTC CASRDRDRERYEQYF TRBJ2-7 TRBV6-1 - TRBD1